One T cell receptor beta chain is described in this entry. It lacks a known antigen. No base qualities exist here, and no much larger clone lies one base off it. These data are taken from a study of cytomegalovirus exposure and HLA in healthy donors (dated by TCRdb to 2015 to 2018). With regard to the full study: According to a later analysis, one platform produced both the roughly 130 validation repertoires and the approximately 660 repertoires of the first cohort. To predict cytomegalovirus infection status, the study combined high-throughput TCR immunosequencing, statistical association of individual TCRs with disease status, and machine learning. A separate validation cohort of 100 to 150 different subjects was used in addition to the approximately 700-subject first cohort. The study aimed to test whether signatures of past pathogen exposure could be identified by cataloging public T cell receptors. Beyond this particular receptor, the publication reports: All 120 or so repertoires were used to score co-occurrence in the validation cohort in a later analysis, because that analysis had no HLA typing for the cohort. Three of the identified cytomegalovirus-associated TCR beta chains were confirmed in vitro to be specific for cytomegalovirus antigens. In a later analysis, TCRs clustered in the first cohort were found to also tend to co-occur in the approximately 110 validation repertoires, with 90% to 95% of cluster scores above 0. The classifier was reported to diagnose cytomegalovirus status with high specificity and sensitivity in both the original and validation cohorts. Most TCR sequences were seen in very few donors, while some public TCRs were found in many individuals. In the study, about 150 TCR beta chains were listed as associated with cytomegalovirus. The authors suggested that the approach could potentially be extended to other disease states and immunological phenotypes.

Its CDR3 holds 14 amino acids, cysteine through phenylalanine. Only CDR3 DNA remains: 42 bases, in frame from the first base. For CDR1 and CDR2, the germline V gene lists MDHEN and SYDVKM. V was cut back by 5 bases and J by 8 bases, leaving a gap of 13 bases between them. The donors were included in the validation cohort of some 120 subjects, a group kept apart from the approximately 670-subject first cohort. The library was made by the immunoSEQ multiplex PCR assay. The original pipeline was this. A statistical classification framework was built to diagnose cytomegalovirus status from the catalog of TCR beta chain sequences. Not all clones reach the TCRdb copy of this immuneACCESS table, which keeps in-frame sequences only. Checked studies attribute under half of the gap to unresolved V genes and leave the rest unexplained. D and trimming were read from the DNA, whereas the V and J calls and clone size are those reported in that table. In all, the sample holds about 84,000 clones, and under 95% of those were seen once. Jointly, the top ten make up approximately 2% of the sample.

The source is a man aged 30 to 45 in good health and CMV-seronegative. The sample consisted of PBMCs. This chain joins TRBV28 to TRBJ1-6; the D segment could be TRBD1, given 6 matching bases. The DNA reads TGTGCCAGCAGTCCAGGCCAGGGGTATTCACCCCTCCACTTT. This gives the protein CASSPGQGYSPLHF.